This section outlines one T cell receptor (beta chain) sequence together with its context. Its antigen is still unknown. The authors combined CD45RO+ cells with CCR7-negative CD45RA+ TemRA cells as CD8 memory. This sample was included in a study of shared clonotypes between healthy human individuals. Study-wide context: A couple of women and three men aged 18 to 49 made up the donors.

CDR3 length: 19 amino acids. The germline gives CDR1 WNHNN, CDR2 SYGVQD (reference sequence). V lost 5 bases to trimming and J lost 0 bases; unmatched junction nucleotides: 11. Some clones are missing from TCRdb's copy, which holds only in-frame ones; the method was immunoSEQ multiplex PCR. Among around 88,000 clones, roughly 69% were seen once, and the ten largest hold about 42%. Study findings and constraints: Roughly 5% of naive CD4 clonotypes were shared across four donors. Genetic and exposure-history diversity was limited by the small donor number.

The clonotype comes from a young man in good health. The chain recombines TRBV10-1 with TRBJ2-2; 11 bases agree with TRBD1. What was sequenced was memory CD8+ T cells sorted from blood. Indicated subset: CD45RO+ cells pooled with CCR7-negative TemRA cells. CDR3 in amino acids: CASSNQDRGQSPNTGELFF. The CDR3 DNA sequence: TGCGCCAGCAGTAACCAGGACAGGGGGCAATCCCCGAACACCGGGGAGCTGTTTTTT.